The rows below give T cell receptor beta chains drawn from one sample of a study of cytomegalovirus exposure and HLA in healthy donors. Produced via immunoSEQ multiplex PCR; TCRdb's table is partial and in-frame only. The sample has about 250,000 clones; about 90% are singletons. Sequenced material: PBMCs. The source of these receptors is a man in his late teens or twenties in good health and CMV-seropositive. The CDR3 runs from the conserved cysteine through the conserved F or W. A D gene is named only where the DNA matches it firmly. Size is stated for part of the rows, as once, few or many counts, or as a class when the clone is expanded.

J: TRBJ2-2; D: TRBD1; size: -; V: TRBV5-1; CDR3: CASSTASGGPNTGELFF; DNA: TGCGCCAGCAGCACAGCGTCAGGGGGCCCGAACACCGGGGAGCTGTTTTTT
J: TRBJ2-1; D: TRBD2; size: -; V: TRBV5-1; CDR3: CASSSGGPWSEQFF; DNA: TGCGCCAGCAGCTCGGGAGGGCCTTGGAGTGAGCAGTTCTTC
J: TRBJ2-7; D: TRBD2; size: -; V: TRBV2; CDR3: CASSQGSGRVGEQYF; DNA: TGTGCCAGCAGTCAGGGTAGCGGGAGGGTCGGCGAGCAGTACTTC
J: TRBJ2-1; D: -; size: -; V: TRBV11-2; CDR3: CASSLGYANEQFF; DNA: TGTGCCAGCAGCTTGGGTTACGCGAATGAGCAGTTCTTC
J: TRBJ2-1; D: -; size: -; V: TRBV9; CDR3: CASSVTYSNLEQFF; DNA: TGTGCCAGCAGCGTAACCTATTCCAATCTTGAGCAGTTCTTC
J: TRBJ1-2; D: -; size: few; V: TRBV7-2; CDR3: CASSLVANYGYTF; DNA: TGTGCCAGCAGCTTAGTGGCTAACTATGGCTACACCTTC
J: TRBJ1-1; D: -; size: -; V: TRBV5-1; CDR3: CASSLTPIAGTGTEAFF; DNA: TGCGCCAGCAGCTTGACTCCTATTGCCGGAACTGGCACTGAAGCTTTCTTT
J: TRBJ2-3; D: TRBD2; size: few; V: TRBV30; CDR3: CAWSGREGHTDTQYF; DNA: TGTGCCTGGAGTGGGCGGGAGGGCCATACAGATACGCAGTATTTT
J: TRBJ2-3; D: TRBD1; size: -; V: TRBV30; CDR3: CAWTPSGTGAVTQYF; DNA: TGTGCCTGGACTCCCTCCGGGACAGGAGCGGTTACGCAGTATTTT
J: TRBJ2-7; D: -; size: -; V: TRBV11-2; CDR3: CASSQNDGWSRSREQYF; DNA: TGTGCCAGCAGCCAAAATGACGGCTGGAGTCGGTCTCGGGAGCAGTACTTC
J: TRBJ1-2; D: -; size: -; V: TRBV6-5; CDR3: CASSTGPYYGYTF; DNA: TGTGCCAGCAGTACGGGCCCTTACTATGGCTACACCTTC
J: TRBJ1-1; D: -; size: -; V: TRBV11-2; CDR3: CASSLNTKTEAFF; DNA: TGTGCCAGCAGCTTAAACACAAAGACTGAAGCTTTCTTT
J: TRBJ1-1; D: -; size: once; V: TRBV7-9; CDR3: CASSPTGVLRLF; DNA: TGTGCCAGCAGCCCTACTGGGGTACTGCGTCTCTTT
J: TRBJ2-7; D: -; size: -; V: TRBV27; CDR3: CASSLGPFSYEQYF; DNA: TGTGCCAGCAGTTTAGGTCCGTTCTCCTACGAGCAGTACTTC
J: TRBJ2-5; D: -; size: -; V: TRBV4-3; CDR3: CASSQVAGYAETQYF; DNA: TGCGCCAGCAGCCAAGTGGCGGGATACGCCGAGACCCAGTACTTC
J: TRBJ2-5; D: -; size: -; V: TRBV5-1; CDR3: CASSLVVGDQETQYF; DNA: TGCGCCAGCAGCTTGGTTGTAGGGGACCAAGAGACCCAGTACTTC
J: TRBJ1-3; D: -; size: -; V: TRBV6-1; CDR3: CASSVARGHSGNTIYF; DNA: TGTGCCAGCAGTGTAGCCAGGGGCCACTCTGGAAACACCATATATTTT
J: TRBJ1-3; D: -; size: few; V: TRBV7-6; CDR3: CASSFPSVGNTIYF; DNA: TGTGCCAGCAGCTTCCCGTCCGTTGGAAACACCATATATTTT
J: TRBJ2-3; D: -; size: -; V: TRBV5-1; CDR3: CASSTQGGDTDTQYF; DNA: TGCGCCAGCAGCACCCAAGGGGGGGACACAGATACGCAGTATTTT
J: TRBJ2-7; D: -; size: -; V: TRBV12-5; CDR3: CASGLAQGLDEQYF; DNA: TGTGCTAGTGGTTTGGCACAGGGTCTCGACGAGCAGTACTTC
J: TRBJ2-7; D: TRBD1; size: -; V: TRBV5-1; CDR3: CASSLGGSGTGNEQYF; DNA: TGCGCCAGCAGCCTTGGCGGATCGGGGACAGGGAACGAGCAGTACTTC
J: TRBJ1-2; D: -; size: once; V: TRBV29-1; CDR3: CSVEVAPGGYTF; DNA: TGCAGCGTTGAGGTAGCCCCGGGTGGCTACACCTTC
J: TRBJ2-1; D: TRBD1; size: -; V: TRBV7-9; CDR3: CASSLGARDRDNEQFF; DNA: TGTGCCAGCAGCTTAGGGGCCCGGGACAGGGACAATGAGCAGTTCTTC
J: TRBJ1-2; D: -; size: -; V: TRBV28; CDR3: CASSPLGYRGRDGYTF; DNA: TGTGCCAGCAGTCCCCTAGGTTACCGGGGGCGCGATGGCTACACCTTC
J: TRBJ2-7; D: -; size: -; V: TRBV28; CDR3: CASSLDNYEQYF; DNA: TGTGCCAGCAGTTTAGACAACTACGAGCAGTACTTC
J: TRBJ1-2; D: TRBD1; size: -; V: TRBV28; CDR3: CASSPSTGGHGYTF; DNA: TGTGCCAGCAGTCCCTCGACAGGGGGACATGGCTACACCTTC
J: TRBJ2-3; D: -; size: -; V: TRBV4-1; CDR3: CASSQRGTAEVTDTQYF; DNA: TGCGCCAGCAGCCAACGCGGGACGGCGGAGGTTACAGATACGCAGTATTTT
J: TRBJ2-7; D: -; size: -; V: TRBV4-3; CDR3: CASSHGRGYEQYF; DNA: TGCGCCAGCAGCCATGGACGGGGTTACGAGCAGTACTTC
J: TRBJ2-5; D: TRBD1; size: -; V: TRBV2; CDR3: CASRWTGGETQYF; DNA: TGTGCCAGCAGATGGACAGGCGGTGAGACCCAGTACTTC
J: TRBJ2-7; D: TRBD1; size: -; V: TRBV13; CDR3: CASSLGARGQDEQYF; DNA: TGTGCCAGCAGCTTAGGCGCCAGGGGGCAGGACGAGCAGTACTTC
J: TRBJ1-5; D: -; size: few; V: TRBV2; CDR3: CASSVDSYSNQPQHF; DNA: TGTGCCAGCAGTGTCGACAGTTATAGCAATCAGCCCCAGCATTTT
J: TRBJ2-3; D: -; size: -; V: TRBV20-1; CDR3: CSARAFDTQYF; DNA: TGCAGTGCTAGAGCTTTTGATACGCAGTATTTT
J: TRBJ1-2; D: -; size: -; V: TRBV28; CDR3: CASSPPGSNYGYTF; DNA: TGTGCCAGCAGCCCCCCCGGGTCCAACTATGGCTACACCTTC
J: TRBJ1-4; D: -; size: -; V: TRBV27; CDR3: CASSPYLAGVANEKLFF; DNA: TGTGCCAGCAGTCCCTATTTGGCAGGGGTGGCTAATGAAAAACTGTTTTTT
J: TRBJ2-7; D: -; size: once; V: TRBV4-2; CDR3: CASRQGGGTYEQYF; DNA: TGTGCCAGCAGGCAGGGTGGGGGGACTTACGAGCAGTACTTC
J: TRBJ2-3; D: -; size: -; V: TRBV6-1; CDR3: CASSQERGTDTQYF; DNA: TGTGCCAGCAGTCAAGAGCGGGGCACAGATACGCAGTATTTT
J: TRBJ2-1; D: -; size: -; V: TRBV2; CDR3: CASSGSRWYNEQFF; DNA: TGTGCCAGCAGTGGGTCCCGTTGGTACAATGAGCAGTTCTTC
J: TRBJ1-2; D: -; size: -; V: TRBV9; CDR3: CASSAGSRDYGYTF; DNA: TGTGCCAGCAGCGCAGGGTCGAGGGACTATGGCTACACCTTC
J: TRBJ1-5; D: -; size: -; V: TRBV7-8; CDR3: CATTTGRNQPQHF; DNA: TGTGCCACTACAACGGGGCGGAATCAGCCCCAGCATTTT
J: TRBJ2-3; D: -; size: -; V: TRBV29-1; CDR3: CSVAGTPTDTQYF; DNA: TGCAGCGTCGCAGGGACACCCACAGATACGCAGTATTTT
J: TRBJ2-1; D: TRBD1; size: -; V: TRBV11-2; CDR3: CASTPVGTGLGEQFF; DNA: TGTGCCAGCACTCCCGTCGGGACAGGTCTAGGAGAGCAGTTCTTC
J: TRBJ1-4; D: TRBD1; size: -; V: TRBV28; CDR3: CASSSWTGKAANEKLFF; DNA: TGTGCCAGCAGTTCGTGGACAGGGAAGGCGGCTAATGAAAAACTGTTTTTT
J: TRBJ1-2; D: -; size: few; V: TRBV28; CDR3: CASSAMGRYGYTF; DNA: TGTGCCAGCAGTGCCATGGGTCGCTATGGCTACACCTTC
J: TRBJ1-5; D: -; size: -; V: TRBV23-1; CDR3: CARFTWEERFNQPQHF; DNA: TGCGCCAGATTTACCTGGGAGGAGAGGTTTAATCAGCCCCAGCATTTT
J: TRBJ2-7; D: TRBD2; size: -; V: TRBV14; CDR3: CASSRTSAPYEQYF; DNA: TGTGCCAGCAGCCGGACTAGCGCCCCCTACGAGCAGTACTTC
J: TRBJ1-2; D: TRBD1; size: once; V: TRBV6-5; CDR3: CASSYWDRDTYGYTF; DNA: TGTGCCAGCAGTTACTGGGACAGGGACACCTATGGCTACACCTTC
J: TRBJ2-3; D: -; size: -; V: TRBV5-8; CDR3: CASSSISGSRADTQYF; DNA: TGTGCCAGCAGCTCGATAAGCGGTAGCCGCGCAGATACGCAGTATTTT
J: TRBJ1-2; D: -; size: -; V: TRBV30; CDR3: CAWTAGGGYTF; DNA: TGTGCCTGGACCGCGGGGGGCGGCTACACCTTC
J: TRBJ1-2; D: -; size: few; V: TRBV4-3; CDR3: CASSQTGGDYHGYTF; DNA: TGCGCCAGCAGCCAAACAGGCGGGGACTATCATGGCTACACCTTC